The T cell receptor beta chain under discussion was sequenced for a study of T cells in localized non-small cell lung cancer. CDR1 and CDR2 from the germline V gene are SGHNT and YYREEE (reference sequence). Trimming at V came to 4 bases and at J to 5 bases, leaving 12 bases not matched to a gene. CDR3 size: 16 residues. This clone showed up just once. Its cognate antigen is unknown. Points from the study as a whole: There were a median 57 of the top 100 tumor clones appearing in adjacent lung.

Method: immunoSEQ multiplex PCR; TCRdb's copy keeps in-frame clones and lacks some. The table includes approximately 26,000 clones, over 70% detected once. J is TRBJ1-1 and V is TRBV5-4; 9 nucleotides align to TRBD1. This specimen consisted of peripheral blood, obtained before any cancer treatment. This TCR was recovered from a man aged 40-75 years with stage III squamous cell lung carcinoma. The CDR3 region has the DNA TGTGCCAGCAGCGGATACCGGGACAGGGCAGGAACTGAAGCTTTCTTT. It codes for CASSGYRDRAGTEAFF. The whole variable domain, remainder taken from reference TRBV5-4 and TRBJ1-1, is ETGVTQSPTHLIKTRGQQVTLRCSSQSGHNTVSWYQQALGQGPQFIFQYYREEENGRGNFPPRFSGLQFPNYSSELNVNALELDDSALYLCASSGYRDRAGTEAFFGQGTRLTVV.